The rows below give T cell receptor beta chains drawn from one sample of a study of T cells after yellow fever vaccination. In TCRdb, the 5' RACE reads were re-called with MiXCR into one record per CDR3 protein. The table has 300,000 to 400,000 distinct CDR3 sequences, approximately 12% seen once. The specimen was CD4+ T cells sorted from PBMCs, collected 45 days after the yellow fever booster vaccination. The source of these receptors is a man aged 18 to 29 who received the YFV17D yellow fever vaccine. The CDR3 runs from the conserved cysteine through the conserved F or W. The D gene is left open where the match is weak. The size entry is marked missing in some rows and otherwise reads once, few, many or a size class.

d_call: TRBD1
j_call: TRBJ2-1
clone_size: many
v_call: TRBV5-1
cdr3_aa: CASSSPRTRGNNEQFF
cdr3_nt: TGCGCCAGCAGCTCGCCGAGGACCAGGGGGAACAATGAGCAGTTCTTC

d_call: TRBD1
j_call: TRBJ1-5
clone_size: -
v_call: TRBV6-7
cdr3_aa: CASSYTPGTDNQPQHF
cdr3_nt: TGTGCCAGCAGTTACACCCCTGGGACAGACAATCAGCCCCAGCATTTT

d_call: TRBD1
j_call: TRBJ1-2
clone_size: few
v_call: TRBV20-1
cdr3_aa: CSAGDRGQGGYTF
cdr3_nt: TGCAGTGCCGGGGACAGGGGGCAGGGTGGCTACACCTTC

d_call: -
j_call: TRBJ1-6
clone_size: few
v_call: TRBV4-3
cdr3_aa: CASSQPGTPLHF
cdr3_nt: TGCGCCAGCAGCCAACCCGGAACACCCCTCCACTTT

d_call: TRBD2
j_call: TRBJ2-1
clone_size: few
v_call: TRBV30
cdr3_aa: CAWLDGLAVYNEQFF
cdr3_nt: TGTGCCTGGTTAGACGGACTAGCGGTTTACAATGAGCAGTTCTTC

d_call: -
j_call: TRBJ1-6
clone_size: -
v_call: TRBV19
cdr3_aa: CASMYSYNSPLHF
cdr3_nt: TGTGCCAGTATGTACAGCTATAATTCACCCCTCCACTTT

d_call: -
j_call: TRBJ2-5
clone_size: few
v_call: TRBV19
cdr3_aa: CASSIDVNRPETQYF
cdr3_nt: TGTGCCAGTAGTATAGACGTCAACCGTCCGGAGACCCAGTACTTC

d_call: -
j_call: TRBJ2-1
clone_size: -
v_call: TRBV5-4
cdr3_aa: CASSLLAVGLSYNEQFF
cdr3_nt: TGTGCCAGCAGCTTGCTGGCAGTTGGCCTATCCTACAATGAGCAGTTCTTC

d_call: -
j_call: TRBJ1-2
clone_size: few
v_call: TRBV5-4
cdr3_aa: CASSLDEGHGYTF
cdr3_nt: TGTGCCAGCAGCTTGGATGAAGGGCACGGCTACACCTTC

d_call: -
j_call: TRBJ2-5
clone_size: -
v_call: TRBV11-2
cdr3_aa: CASSSTLETQYF
cdr3_nt: TGTGCCAGCAGCTCGACCCTAGAGACCCAGTACTTC

d_call: TRBD1
j_call: TRBJ2-7
clone_size: many
v_call: TRBV7-8
cdr3_aa: CASSQDRGYEQYF
cdr3_nt: TGTGCCAGCAGCCAAGACAGGGGCTACGAGCAGTACTTC

d_call: TRBD1
j_call: TRBJ1-2
clone_size: many
v_call: TRBV20-1
cdr3_aa: CSARGDREANYGYTF
cdr3_nt: TGCAGTGCTAGAGGGGACAGGGAAGCGAACTATGGCTACACCTTC

d_call: -
j_call: TRBJ1-1
clone_size: few
v_call: TRBV20-1
cdr3_aa: CSARDQGALTEAFF
cdr3_nt: TGCAGTGCTAGAGATCAAGGGGCGCTGACTGAAGCTTTCTTT

d_call: -
j_call: TRBJ1-2
clone_size: few
v_call: TRBV19
cdr3_aa: CASTRTGSLGGYTF
cdr3_nt: TGTGCCAGTACCCGGACGGGCTCCCTGGGAGGCTACACCTTC

d_call: TRBD2
j_call: TRBJ2-1
clone_size: many
v_call: TRBV5-4
cdr3_aa: CASSHLTRAGGSDEQFF
cdr3_nt: TGTGCCAGCAGCCATCTGACTCGCGCGGGGGGGAGCGATGAGCAGTTCTTC

d_call: TRBD1
j_call: TRBJ2-4
clone_size: many
v_call: TRBV24-1
cdr3_aa: CATSESRGIQYF
cdr3_nt: TGTGCCACCAGTGAGAGCAGGGGGATTCAGTACTTC